This entry concerns a single T cell receptor beta chain. No antigen is known for it. Germline lookup yields CDR1 LNHDA and CDR2 SQIVND (reference sequence). Deletions cut 6 bases from V and 5 bases from J, with 20 bases between. The CDR3 contains 15 residues. Every subset had its genomic DNA shared out evenly among several immunoSEQ plates. Measured with immunoSEQ multiplex PCR; TCRdb has only the in-frame clones, and not every one. The sample shows a few hundred thousand clones, 65% of them seen only once. This specimen belongs to a study of shared clonotypes between healthy human individuals. The overall study: Every donor yielded three CD4 naive, three CD4 memory, two CD8 naive and one CD8 memory plate. Whole-study results and caveats: Relative to clonotypes present in all four donors, those not shared had lower generation probabilities. Naive subsets, compared against memory subsets, generally had larger estimated richness values.

The sequencing input was memory CD4+ T cells sorted from blood. The subset denotes: CD45RA-negative fraction. The source is a man aged 25 to 45 in good health. The chain employs TRBV19 and TRBJ2-7, with D possibly TRBD1 on 7 matching bases. CDR3: CASSLGYGRGDEQYF. CDR3 bases: TGTGCCAGTAGCTTAGGTTATGGCAGGGGGGACGAGCAGTACTTC.